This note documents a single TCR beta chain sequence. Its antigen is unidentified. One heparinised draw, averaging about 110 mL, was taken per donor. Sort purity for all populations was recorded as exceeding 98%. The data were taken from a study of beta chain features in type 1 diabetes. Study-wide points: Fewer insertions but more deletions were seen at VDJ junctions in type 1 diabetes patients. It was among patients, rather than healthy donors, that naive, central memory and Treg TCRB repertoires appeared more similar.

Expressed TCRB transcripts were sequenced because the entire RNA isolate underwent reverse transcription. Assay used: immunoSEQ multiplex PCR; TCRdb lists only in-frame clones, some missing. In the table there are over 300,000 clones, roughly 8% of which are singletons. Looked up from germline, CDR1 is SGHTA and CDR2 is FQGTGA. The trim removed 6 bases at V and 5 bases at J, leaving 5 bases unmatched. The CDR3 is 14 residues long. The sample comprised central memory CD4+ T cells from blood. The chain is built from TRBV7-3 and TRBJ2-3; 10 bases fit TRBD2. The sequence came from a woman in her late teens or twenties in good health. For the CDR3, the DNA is TGTGCCAGCAGTCCTAGCGGGAGAGTAGATACGCAGTATTTT. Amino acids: CASSPSGRVDTQYF.